This TCR beta chain was found in a study of cytomegalovirus exposure and HLA in healthy donors (dated by TCRdb to about 2017). Some background on the complete study: An earlier analysis of several hundred of the donors reported 250 to 300 Gb of sequence data and approximately 110 million unique TCR beta sequences from 150 million to 200 million T cells. In the later analysis, no new phenotypic data were used to find candidate immune exposures; instead, reliance was placed on TCR beta sequences and their occurrence across donors. In a later genetic analysis, genome-wide SNP genotypes for about 65% of the roughly 670 donors were used, and that subset was treated as a discovery cohort. The T cell repertoires of several hundred subjects were profiled by immunosequencing and related to cytomegalovirus serostatus. To predict cytomegalovirus infection status, the study combined high-throughput TCR immunosequencing, statistical association of individual TCRs with disease status, and machine learning. An earlier analysis of around 580 of the donors used high-throughput TCR beta sequencing to judge whether each TCR beta V gene segment behaved as functional or pseudogenic. The number of donors typed differed by locus, with 629-630 for A, B, C, DRB1 and DQB1, 522 for DQA1, 600 to 610 for DPA1, and around 430 for DPB1. In addition to the first cohort of hundreds of subjects, a separate validation cohort of 120 different subjects was used. About five DR-DQ haplotypes were handled as single units for association and clustering, since linkage in the cohort was strong. Of the roughly 390 genotyped donors, 70% to 90% were placed in the genetic ancestry cluster associated with self-reported Caucasian donors. Class I and class II HLA loci were covered by the typing at four-digit resolution. The aim of the study was to test whether cataloging public T cell receptors could identify signatures of past pathogen exposure. On average, approximately 250,000 unique TCR beta nucleotide sequences were sequenced per donor among 350 to 400 genotyped donors of the cohort, with 15% to 20% of those sequences being non-productive. Approximately 310 gigabases of sequencing data and around 85 million unique TCR sequences made up an early release that covered under 750 HLA-typed donors. A later analysis re-analyzed previously published TCR beta repertoires from 600 to 850 donors and added high-resolution HLA genotyping to study TCR occurrence patterns. All discovery cohort repertoires had been generated on a single sequencing platform. Donor age, sex, ethnicity and CMV serostatus were collected together with the repertoire data. The paper as a whole reports these results and caveats: A later genetic analysis associated a missense DCLRE1C variant with V-gene and J-gene trimming of TCR beta chains, and an independent cohort replicated the association. The authors suggested that the approach could potentially be generalized to other disease states and immunological phenotypes. In vitro tests confirmed that a few of the cytomegalovirus-associated TCR beta chains recognize cytomegalovirus antigens. A later analysis reported that several top co-occurrence clusters appeared linked to parvovirus B19, influenza, CMV and Epstein-Barr virus. The 87-base-pair reads could not distinguish some IMGT-functional V segments, including TRBV6-2 and TRBV6-3, so those segments were excluded. A group of highly shared sequence variants was considered likely to be a technical artifact of the sequencing pipeline. Most TCR sequences were seen in very few donors, while some public TCRs were found in many individuals. The cohort was sequenced for TCR beta chains only, and without alpha or paired-chain data the features that could be detected were limited. A further reported finding was that TCR beta sequences accurately predicted the HLA-A and HLA-B alleles for most subjects in the first cohort. Sequencing depth was assumed to be roughly uniform across donors in the presence/absence analyses, though that assumption may not hold. In a later analysis, the rate of TCR association differed among HLA loci, with DRB1 alleles having the most associated TCRs and HLA-C alleles having the fewest. An earlier analysis of approximately 500 of the donors showed that most TCR beta V segments appeared in productive rearrangements either about 87% or about 30% of the time, which broadly matched IMGT annotations. Strong co-occurrence of HLA alleles, especially DR and DQ, made assigning TCR associations to individual alleles difficult. Because some donors lacked HLA typing at each locus, the association tests relied only on the typed subset. A later analysis associated approximately 17,000 TCR beta sequences with specific HLA alleles at a false discovery rate of 0.05. Compared with equally common non-associated chains, HLA-associated TCR beta chains in a later analysis were more clonally expanded and had lower generation probabilities. The earlier analysis of 587 of the donors excluded 15 to 20 rarely observed V segments, including chromosome 9 orphons, because counts were too low. Linkage disequilibrium might explain the correlated functional status among segregating V segments, but an unknown experimental factor could not be ruled out. Most CMV-associated TCR beta chains appeared to be HLA-restricted in a later analysis, and the HLA associations seemed to be driven largely by CMV exposure. A later genetic analysis reported fewer N-insertions in productive TCRs among donors in an Asian-associated ancestry cluster than the roughly 700-donor mean. The only immune exposure information available for the cohort was CMV serostatus. The classifier was reported to diagnose cytomegalovirus status with high specificity and sensitivity in both the original cohort and the validation cohort. A total of around 150 TCR beta chains were listed by the study as associated with cytomegalovirus.

Library creation used the immunoSEQ multiplex PCR assay. A mixture of 60 forward primers for TCR Vbeta segments and 13 reverse primers for TCR Jbeta segments was used in the multiplex PCR. A multiplex PCR assay on genomic DNA amplified the CDR3 region of rearranged TCR beta genes. On the Illumina HiSeq System, the amplified TCR beta libraries were sequenced as 87-base-pair reads. Regarding the original processing steps: Across the 670 or so repertoires, a later analysis counted some 81 million unique TCR beta chains, approximately 10 million of which were shared by at least two donors. Raw reads were error-corrected and collapsed into unique sequences by a nearest-neighbor algorithm in which closely related sequences were merged to remove PCR and sequencing errors. To assign V, D and J gene segments, CDR3 sequences were aligned to IMGT reference sequences. For a sequence to be retained, at least a six-nucleotide match to both a V gene segment and a J gene segment was required. A rearrangement counted as productive if the CDR3 had no stop codons and remained in frame with V and J, and every other rearrangement counted as non-productive. Following IMGT convention, CDR3 was defined as the stretch from the second conserved V-encoded cysteine up to the conserved J-encoded phenylalanine. Sequences without an unambiguous match to a single V gene segment were excluded from the earlier analysis of several hundred of the donors. An earlier analysis of over 450 of the donors classified V segments as functional when productive rearrangements were above 56.7% and as segregating when the standard deviation between donors was above 5%. A statistical classification framework was built for diagnosing cytomegalovirus status from the catalog of TCR beta chain sequences. In a later analysis, V and J genes were assigned by comparing TCR nucleotide sequences against IMGT/GENE-DB human TR gene sequences. In a later analysis, CDR3 sequences and most-parsimonious VDJ recombination scenarios were assigned using the TCRdist pipeline. A later analysis defined each TCR beta chain by its CDR3 amino acid sequence plus V-gene family, and excluded reads lacking a unique V-gene family. To address suspected cross-contamination and a sequencing artifact, a later analysis removed a few hundred highly shared, low-generation-probability nucleotide sequences. A later analysis calculated a clonal expansion index for each public chain from normalized within-repertoire ranks of inferred template counts. In a later analysis, generation probabilities were computed with a VDJ recombination model fitted to out-of-frame rearrangements, and the resulting probabilities were checked against IGoR. In a later analysis, hypergeometric tests were used to score TCR-TCR, TCR-HLA and TCR-CMV co-occurrence, with a repertoire-size bias correction applied to TCR pairs. In a later analysis, false discovery rates were estimated by permuting HLA or CMV assignments 20 times. In a later analysis, co-occurring TCRs were grouped using DBSCAN, with TCRdist sequence similarity added in when clustering inside HLA-allele-positive subsets. Co-occurrence clustering excluded repertoires with fewer than 30,000 or more than 120,000 public chains, plus five with anomalous nucleotide sharing. Held by TCRdb, this immuneACCESS table contains in-frame sequences only and omits some clones. Under half of the omission traces to an unresolved V gene where checked; the cause of the rest is unknown. V and J calls and clone size are copied from that table; D and trimming were computed from the DNA. The sample contains around 83,000 clones, 78% of them found a single time. The ten largest clones add up to approximately 4.7% of the sample.

In the case of this clone: Its specific antigen is unknown. No much larger clone is present one base from it, and per-base qualities are unavailable.

The cohort was made up of under 800 healthy bone marrow donors. At the time of sampling, every cohort member was nominally healthy, though immune exposures that went unrecorded were likely present. The donor tested CMV seropositive and was one of the 289 seropositive cohort members. A peripheral blood sample was provided by each donor, and peripheral blood mononuclear cells were used for TCR beta sequencing. Genomic DNA extraction from the blood cell samples was performed with the Qiagen DNeasy Blood Extraction Kit. The germline V gene specifies SGHTA as CDR1 and FQGNSA as CDR2. V lost 6 bases and J lost 9 bases; the stretch between them is 12 bases long. The CDR3 goes from the cysteine to the phenylalanine over 12 residues. The DNA shown is the 36-base CDR3, in frame from base 1.

Specimen: PBMCs. This clonotype was sampled from a male donor in good health and CMV-seropositive. The V and J segments used are TRBV7-2 and TRBJ2-1, with the D gene too uncertain to name. The nucleotides read TGTGCCAGCAGTCCGTGGAGCCGTGAGCAGTTCTTC. The resulting protein is CASSPWSREQFF.